This T cell receptor beta chain emerged from a study of blood T cells in healthy people across ages (dated by TCRdb to the mid-2010s). For the wider study: In model experiments, template switching captured roughly one uniquely barcoded TCR beta cDNA molecule for every two T cells. To avoid experimental bias, donors of different ages were distributed randomly across sequencing lanes. Four age groups were formed from the donors: young (average approximately 15 years), middle-aged (just under 40), aged (approximately 60) and long-lived (about 80). The study measured age-related changes in TCR beta repertoire diversity using deep sequencing normalized with unique cDNA molecular identifiers. Using the same blood draw, the study looked at two additional independent replicas of 1 million unique cDNA reads for two donors, one aged 18 to 29 and the other aged 80 or older.

This clonotype has a handful of counts. No antigen is known for it. There are no base qualities to consult, and no much larger clone falls within one base. Based on the germline V gene, the CDR1 and CDR2 sequences are SGHRS and YFSETQ. Inclusive of the bounding cysteine and phenylalanine, the CDR3 is 15 residues long. The sequence is cut down to CDR3 DNA, 45 bases in frame from base 1. V is cut by 3 bases and J by 2 bases, and the space between the germline ends is 13 bases. Donors were approximately 42 systemically healthy Caucasian individuals from Russia aged roughly 6 to 90 years. Each donor gave roughly 11 milliliters of peripheral blood, drawn into EDTA-treated Vacutainer tubes. PBMCs were isolated by Ficoll-Paque density-gradient centrifugation, with at least 6 million obtained per sample. Total RNA, at least 6 micrograms per sample, was extracted from PBMCs with Trizol reagent. The percentages of naive CD45RAhigh/CD27high T cells were determined by flow cytometry on a PBMC aliquot from every donor.

On the study overall, not on this receptor specifically: Estimates of total diversity based on one million sequenced T cells were regarded as lower bounds and as underestimates. Observed TCR beta diversity correlated strongly with the percentage of naive T cells measured by flow cytometry. The CMV infection status of donors was not known, potentially confounding age-related changes in expanded clonotypes. Conclusive comparison of naive and antigen-experienced compartments was prevented by the profiling of bulk unsorted PBMCs. Observed TCR beta diversity per million T cells fell roughly linearly with age, and a significant reduction was already apparent by age around 44. Compared with the aged group, the long-lived group had more naive CD4+ T cells, fewer expanded clones and increased TCR diversity, a pattern suggesting age selection.

The receptor library was made with 5' RACE. The sequencer listed for this sample is Illumina HiSeq 2500. The second PCR ran for about 7 to 11 cycles and used a J-beta primer mix along with a sample-barcoded 5' primer. Each TCR beta cDNA molecule received a unique molecular identifier from a template-switch 5' adaptor carrying 12 random nucleotides. At least 2.5 million CDR3-containing paired-end reads were obtained from each sample. First-strand cDNA synthesis was performed from all RNA using the Mint cDNA synthesis kit, with priming by a TRBC-specific oligonucleotide. All cDNA was treated with uracil-DNA glycosylase and then went through a first 18-cycle PCR with the universal primers M1SS and BC2_uni_R. As for the authors' bioinformatics: Each sample was normalized by randomly selecting 1 million high-quality reads, each carrying a distinct molecular identifier. Reads sharing molecular identifiers were discarded rather than binned into consensus sequences. MiTCR, set to a Q25 quality threshold and the strictest error-elimination algorithm, was used for CDR3 identification, clonotype clustering and error correction. A nonparametric unseen species model using Euler transformation provided a lower-bound estimate of total TCR beta diversity. Using fastp at Q25 and MiXCR, TCRdb reprocessed the public reads and kept productive beta chains. Records with the same CDR3 protein are collapsed into one entry carrying the most frequent genes and DNA. What appears here as the V and J calls and clone size reflects TCRdb's work, not the paper's. The sample table records fewer than 2,000,000 distinct CDR3 sequences; almost 35% of these occur just once. Around 10% of the sample is held by the ten biggest clonotypes.

The source is a woman aged 25 to 39 in good health. The sequence links TRBV5-1 to TRBJ2-3; the D segment might be TRBD1 or TRBD2, since each matches 5 bases. Sample: blood. The sequenced DNA is TGCGCCAGCAGCTACCTGTGGGGGTTCACAGATACGCAGTATTTT. Its translation reads: CASSYLWGFTDTQYF.